The clone carrying this T cell receptor (beta chain) was counted once. The target antigen is unknown. CDR3 size: 13 residues. Trimming removed 0 bases from V and 1 base from J, with 6 bases in between. Germline V gene lookup returns CDR1 SQVTM and CDR2 ANQGSEA. This entry belongs to a study of T cells in pancreatic ductal adenocarcinoma. Overall study results and limits: No significant tumor-blood clonality difference; means were about 0.11 and 0.072. Results skew toward the minority of patients with early-stage disease. Tumors hold more CD45RO+ effector T cells, which may bias toward lower diversity. Compared with tumor, blood showed more total productive templates and about 8-fold more clonotypes.

Surgery without prior neoadjuvant therapy was the treatment of the selected pancreatic ductal adenocarcinoma patients. Only in-frame clones appear in the TCRdb table, and some are missing; sequencing was by immunoSEQ multiplex PCR. The sample yields about 11,000 clones, 86% seen once. The chain joins TRBV29-1 to TRBJ1-1; D not certain. Sequences were obtained from PBMCs. The source is a human donor with pancreatic ductal adenocarcinoma. The CDR3 spells CSVEDARNTEAFF. In DNA form, the CDR3 reads TGCAGCGTTGAAGATGCGAGGAACACTGAAGCTTTCTTT.